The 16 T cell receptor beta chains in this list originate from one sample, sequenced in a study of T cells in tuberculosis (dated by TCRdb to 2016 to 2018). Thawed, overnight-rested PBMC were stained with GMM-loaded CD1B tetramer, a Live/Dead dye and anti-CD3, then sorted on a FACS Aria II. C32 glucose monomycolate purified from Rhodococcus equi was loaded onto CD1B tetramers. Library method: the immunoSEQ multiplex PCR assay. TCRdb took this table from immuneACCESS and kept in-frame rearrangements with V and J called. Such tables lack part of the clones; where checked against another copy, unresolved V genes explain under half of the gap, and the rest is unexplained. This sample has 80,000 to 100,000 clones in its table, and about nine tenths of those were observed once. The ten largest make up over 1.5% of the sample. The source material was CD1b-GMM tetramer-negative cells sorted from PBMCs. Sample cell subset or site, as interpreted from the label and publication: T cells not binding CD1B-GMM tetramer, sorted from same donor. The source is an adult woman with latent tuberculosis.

The CDR3 protein is CASSLVTGVGQSEQFF. Written as DNA, the CDR3 is TGTGCCAGCAGCTTAGTTACAGGAGTGGGGCAGTCTGAGCAGTTCTTC. The chain couples TRBV7-2 to TRBJ2-1, with D possibly matching TRBD1 (5 bases). Germline CDR1 reads SGHTA; CDR2 reads FQGNSA. Trimming cost V 1 base and J 9 bases, with 19 bases left between them. This CDR3 has 16 amino acids.

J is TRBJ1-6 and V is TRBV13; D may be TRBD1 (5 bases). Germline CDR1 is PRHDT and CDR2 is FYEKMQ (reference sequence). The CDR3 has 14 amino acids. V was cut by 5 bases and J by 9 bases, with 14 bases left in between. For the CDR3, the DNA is TGTGCCAGCAGCCTGACAGACCTTACTTCACCCCTCCACTTT. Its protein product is CASSLTDLTSPLHF.

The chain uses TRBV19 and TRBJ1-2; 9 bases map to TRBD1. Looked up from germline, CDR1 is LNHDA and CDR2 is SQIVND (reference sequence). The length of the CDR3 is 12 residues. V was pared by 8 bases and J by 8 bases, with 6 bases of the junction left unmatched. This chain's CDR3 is CASPQGAGGYTF. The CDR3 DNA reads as TGTGCCAGTCCACAGGGGGCGGGGGGCTACACCTTC.

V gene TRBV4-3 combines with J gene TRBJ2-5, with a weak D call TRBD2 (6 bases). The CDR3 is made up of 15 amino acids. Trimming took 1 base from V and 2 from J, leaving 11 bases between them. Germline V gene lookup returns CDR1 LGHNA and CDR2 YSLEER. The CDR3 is CASSQGAGPQETQYF. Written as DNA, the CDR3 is TGCGCCAGCAGCCAAGGGGCGGGACCGCAAGAGACCCAGTACTTC.

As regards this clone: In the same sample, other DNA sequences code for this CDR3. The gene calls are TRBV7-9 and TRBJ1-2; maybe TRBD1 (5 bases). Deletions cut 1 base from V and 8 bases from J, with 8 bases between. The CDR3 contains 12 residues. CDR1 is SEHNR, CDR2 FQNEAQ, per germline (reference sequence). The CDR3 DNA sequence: TGTGCCAGCAGCTTAGGCGGGGACGGCTACACCTTC. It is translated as CASSLGGDGYTF.

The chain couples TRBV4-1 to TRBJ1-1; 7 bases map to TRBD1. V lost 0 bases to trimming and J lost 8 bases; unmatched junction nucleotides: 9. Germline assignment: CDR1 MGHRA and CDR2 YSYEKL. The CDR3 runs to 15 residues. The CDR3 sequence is CASSQDKGGQLEAFF. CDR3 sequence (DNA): TGCGCCAGCAGCCAAGATAAGGGGGGACAGCTCGAAGCTTTCTTT.

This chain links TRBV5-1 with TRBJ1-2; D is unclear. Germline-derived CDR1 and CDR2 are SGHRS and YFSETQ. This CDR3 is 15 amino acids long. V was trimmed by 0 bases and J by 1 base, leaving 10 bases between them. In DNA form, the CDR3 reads TGCGCCAGCAGCTTGGCGGGAGCTCTTAACTATGGCTACACCTTC. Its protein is CASSLAGALNYGYTF.

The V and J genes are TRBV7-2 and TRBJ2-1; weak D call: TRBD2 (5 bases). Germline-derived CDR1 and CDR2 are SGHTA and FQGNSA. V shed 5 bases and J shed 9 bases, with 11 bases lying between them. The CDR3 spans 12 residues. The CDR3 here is CASSLGVSEQFF. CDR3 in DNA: TGTGCCAGCAGCCTCGGGGTCAGTGAGCAGTTCTTC.

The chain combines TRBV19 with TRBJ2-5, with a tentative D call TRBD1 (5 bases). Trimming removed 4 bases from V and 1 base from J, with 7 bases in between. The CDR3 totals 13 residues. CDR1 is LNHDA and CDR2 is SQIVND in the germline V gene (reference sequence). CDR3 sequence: CASSTRVQETQYF. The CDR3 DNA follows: TGTGCCAGTAGTACCAGGGTCCAAGAGACCCAGTACTTC.

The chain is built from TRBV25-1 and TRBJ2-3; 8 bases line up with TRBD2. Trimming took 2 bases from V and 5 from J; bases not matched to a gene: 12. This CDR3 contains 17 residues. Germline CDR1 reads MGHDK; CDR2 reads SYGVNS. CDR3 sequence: CASSEPGGGPQRDTQYF. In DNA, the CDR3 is TGTGCCAGCAGTGAACCGGGGGGGGGCCCACAGCGAGATACGCAGTATTTT.

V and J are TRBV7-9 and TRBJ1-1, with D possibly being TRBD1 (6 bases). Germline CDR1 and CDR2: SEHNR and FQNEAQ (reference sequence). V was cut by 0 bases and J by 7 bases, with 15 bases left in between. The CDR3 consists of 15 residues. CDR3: CASSLAGGREGEAFF. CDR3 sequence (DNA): TGTGCCAGCAGCTTAGCGGGGGGCCGGGAGGGTGAAGCTTTCTTT.

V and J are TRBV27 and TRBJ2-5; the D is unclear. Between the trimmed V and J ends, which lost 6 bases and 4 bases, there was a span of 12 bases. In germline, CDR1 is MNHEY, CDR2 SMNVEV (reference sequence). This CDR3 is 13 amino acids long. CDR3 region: CASRSRSGETQYF. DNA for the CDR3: TGTGCCAGCAGATCAAGGAGTGGAGAGACCCAGTACTTC.

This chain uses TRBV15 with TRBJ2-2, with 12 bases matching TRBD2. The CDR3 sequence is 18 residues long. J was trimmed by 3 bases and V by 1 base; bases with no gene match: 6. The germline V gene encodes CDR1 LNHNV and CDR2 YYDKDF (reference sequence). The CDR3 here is CATSRGLLAGGYTGELFF. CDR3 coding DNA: TGTGCCACCAGCAGAGGGTTACTAGCGGGGGGCTACACCGGGGAGCTGTTTTTT. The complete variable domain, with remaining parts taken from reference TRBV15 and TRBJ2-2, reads DAMVIQNPRYQVTQFGKPVTLSCSQTLNHNVMYWYQQKSSQAPKLLFHYYDKDFNNEADTPDNFQSRRPNTSFCFLDIRSPGLGDTAMYLCATSRGLLAGGYTGELFFGEGSRLTVL.

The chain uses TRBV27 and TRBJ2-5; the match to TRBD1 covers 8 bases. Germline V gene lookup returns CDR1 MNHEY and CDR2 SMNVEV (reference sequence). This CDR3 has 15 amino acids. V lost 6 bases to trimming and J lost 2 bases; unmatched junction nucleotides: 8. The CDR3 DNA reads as TGTGCCAGCAGCCGGTGGGGGACAGGTCAAGAGACCCAGTACTTC. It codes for CASSRWGTGQETQYF.

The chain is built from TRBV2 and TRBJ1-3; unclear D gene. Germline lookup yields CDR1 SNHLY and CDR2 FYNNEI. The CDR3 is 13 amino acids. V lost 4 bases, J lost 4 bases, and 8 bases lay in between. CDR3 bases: TGTGCCAGCAGTGTCGGGTTAGGAAACACCATATATTTT. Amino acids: CASSVGLGNTIYF.

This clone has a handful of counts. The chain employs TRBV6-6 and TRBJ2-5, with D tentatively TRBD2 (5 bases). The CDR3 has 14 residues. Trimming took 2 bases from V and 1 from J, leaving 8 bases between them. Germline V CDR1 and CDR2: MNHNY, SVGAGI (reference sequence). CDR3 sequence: CASSYPGIQETQYF. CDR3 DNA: TGTGCCAGCAGTTACCCGGGGATCCAAGAGACCCAGTACTTC.